This T cell receptor (beta chain) was recovered during a study of blood T cell repertoires in COVID-19. Across the whole study: Italy, Spain and the United States were the sources of the convalescent and acute COVID-19 samples. The analysed material was cDNA or gDNA that came from T cells, B-cell-depleted T cells, or PBMCs.

Authors' analysis steps: The assay estimated nucleated cells by amplifying reference gene primers. Produced via immunoSEQ multiplex PCR; TCRdb's table is partial and in-frame only. V and J calls plus clone size are reproduced from that table; the DNA served to infer D and trimming. The sample lists around 250,000 clones; just over 85% were seen once. This clone was found a few times. The clonotype was recovered from a man aged 25 to 45 who had recovered from COVID-19. Sequenced input: peripheral blood.

The CDR3 loop reads CASSPPPGQGERTEAFF. The CDR3 region has the DNA TGTGCCAGCAGTCCCCCCCCGGGACAGGGCGAGCGAACTGAAGCTTTCTTT. The chain uses TRBV28 and TRBJ1-1; 9 bases align to TRBD1. V trimming: 5 bases; J trimming: 5 bases; junction bases outside the gene matches: 15. CDR3 size: 17 residues. The germline V gene has CDR1 MDHEN and CDR2 SYDVKM.